The next 11 T cell receptor beta chains were all read from a single sample in a study of technical replicates of blood from a few donors. Assay used: immunoSEQ multiplex PCR; TCRdb lists only in-frame clones, some missing. The profile shows more than 65,000 clones, roughly 94% of them singletons. Sequencing was performed on T cells isolated from PBMCs. The receptor source for this set is a human donor in good health.

V usage is TRBV2 and J usage is TRBJ2-5; 8 positions agree with TRBD2. The CDR3 contains 14 residues. The V and J ends lost 8 bases and 1 base, in that order; junction bases with no gene match: 6. CDR1 SNHLY and CDR2 FYNNEI come from the germline V gene. The CDR3 DNA sequence: TGTGCCAGCCGGGTAGCGGGAAGCCAAGAGACCCAGTACTTC. Its protein is CASRVAGSQETQYF.

This clone was seen a single time. The chain couples TRBV5-6 to TRBJ1-3; no firm D call. There are 13 residues in the CDR3. Trimming pared 4 bases from V and 6 bases from J, leaving 11 bases between. In germline, CDR1 is SGHDT, CDR2 YYEEEE. The CDR3 loop is CASSPIDENTIYF. The CDR3 nucleotides are TGTGCCAGCAGCCCTATTGATGAAAACACCATATATTTT.

DNA of the CDR3: TGTGCCAGCGTTAGGTCAACCGGGACAACTTTTAACTATGGCTACACCTTC. Amino acids: CASVRSTGTTFNYGYTF. The rearrangement uses TRBV2 and TRBJ1-2; D might be TRBD1 (6 bases). Germline V gene lookup returns CDR1 SNHLY and CDR2 FYNNEI. CDR3 length equals 17 residues. Trimming pared 8 bases from V and 1 base from J, leaving 23 bases between.

This sequence joins TRBV5-1 and TRBJ1-2, with a weak D call TRBD1 (5 bases). Germline CDR1 reads SGHRS; CDR2 reads YFSETQ. The CDR3 covers 17 residues. V was trimmed by 0 bases and J by 8 bases, leaving 23 bases between them. The CDR3 protein is CASSLGLSGQGVRGYTF. CDR3 DNA sequence: TGCGCCAGCAGCTTGGGATTAAGCGGGCAGGGTGTCAGAGGCTACACCTTC.

This chain links TRBV27 with TRBJ1-5; D uncertain. The V gene's germline CDR1 is MNHEY and CDR2 SMNVEV (reference sequence). CDR3 length equals 17 residues. V lost 5 bases and J 2 bases, leaving 19 bases between the germline ends. In nucleotides, the CDR3 is TGTGCCAGCAGTGACTTTGGAGGCCTGGTGGGCAATCAGCCCCAGCATTTT. Its protein is CASSDFGGLVGNQPQHF.

The chain is built from TRBV2 and TRBJ2-1; 8 bases agree with TRBD1. Germline V lookup: CDR1 SNHLY, CDR2 FYNNEI. The V and J ends lost 2 bases and 7 bases, in that order; junction bases with no gene match: 7. The CDR3 extends over 15 amino acids. The CDR3 spells CASSEPGQGSNEQFF. The CDR3 DNA reads as TGTGCCAGCAGTGAACCCGGACAGGGTTCTAATGAGCAGTTCTTC.

The CDR3 here is CASRALAKNIQYF. CDR3 DNA sequence: TGTGCCAGCAGGGCCCTAGCCAAAAACATTCAGTACTTC. This rearrangement joins TRBV11-2 to TRBJ2-4, with D uncertain. CDR3 length: 13 amino acids. V was cut by 6 bases and J by 0 bases, with 6 bases left in between. The germline V gene has CDR1 SGHAT and CDR2 FQNNGV.

The V gene is TRBV7-9, the J gene TRBJ2-7, with TRBD1 matching over 7 bases. The CDR3 loop spans 13 amino acids. The germline CDR1 and CDR2 sequences are SEHNR and FQNEAQ (reference sequence). V shed 3 bases and J 3 bases; nucleotides not matched to a gene: 2. The CDR3 is CASSLGQIYEQYF. CDR3 nucleotides: TGTGCCAGCAGCTTGGGACAGATCTACGAGCAGTACTTC.

The V and J genes are TRBV5-4 and TRBJ1-2, with TRBD1 matching over 11 bases. Germline CDR1 and CDR2: SGHNT and YYREEE (reference sequence). V shed 3 bases and J 4 bases; nucleotides not matched to a gene: 5. The CDR3 is made up of 15 amino acids. The CDR3 nucleotides are TGTGCCAGCAGCTCTAGGACAGGGGGCGTCTATGGCTACACCTTC. Its translation: CASSSRTGGVYGYTF.

This clone was recorded once. The V gene is TRBV19, the J gene TRBJ2-1, with 7 bases that match TRBD1. V shed 0 bases and J 10 bases; nucleotides not matched to a gene: 12. The CDR3 has 16 amino acids. Germline CDR1 is LNHDA and CDR2 is SQIVND (reference sequence). In DNA form, the CDR3 reads TGTGCCAGTAGTATAGATCTCGGGGCGCGAGGGGGCGAGCAGTTCTTC. Residues: CASSIDLGARGGEQFF. Full variable domain (rest looked up from reference TRBV19 and TRBJ2-1): DGGITQSPKYLFRKEGQNVTLSCEQNLNHDAMYWYRQDPGQGLRLIYYSQIVNDFQKGDIAEGYSVSREKKESFPLTVTSAQKNPTAFYLCASSIDLGARGGEQFFGPGTRLTVL.

The chain carries TRBV5-1 and TRBJ2-7, with TRBD1 identical over 7 bases. Germline assignment: CDR1 SGHRS and CDR2 YFSETQ. The CDR3 runs 14 residues. V was clipped by 0 bases and J by 2 bases; unmatched bases: 2. The CDR3 region has the DNA TGCGCCAGCAGCTTGGGGGACAGTGCCTACGAGCAGTACTTC. The encoded protein is CASSLGDSAYEQYF. The full variable domain, with the rest looked up from reference TRBV5-1 and TRBJ2-7, is KAGVTQTPRYLIKTRGQQVTLSCSPISGHRSVSWYQQTPGQGLQFLFEYFSETQRNKGNFPGRFSGRQFSNSRSEMNVSTLELGDSALYLCASSLGDSAYEQYFGPGTRLTVT.